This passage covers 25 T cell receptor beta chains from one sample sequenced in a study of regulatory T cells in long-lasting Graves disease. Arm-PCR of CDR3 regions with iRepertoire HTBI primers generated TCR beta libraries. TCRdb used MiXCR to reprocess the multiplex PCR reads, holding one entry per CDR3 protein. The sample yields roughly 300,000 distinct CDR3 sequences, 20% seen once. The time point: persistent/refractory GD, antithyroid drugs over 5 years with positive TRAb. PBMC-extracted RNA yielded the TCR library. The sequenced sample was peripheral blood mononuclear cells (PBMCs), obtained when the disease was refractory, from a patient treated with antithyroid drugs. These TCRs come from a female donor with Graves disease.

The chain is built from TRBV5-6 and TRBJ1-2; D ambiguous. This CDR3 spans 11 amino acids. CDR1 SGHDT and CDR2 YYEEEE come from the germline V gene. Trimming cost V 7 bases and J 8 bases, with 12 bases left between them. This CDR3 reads CASGLVEGYTF. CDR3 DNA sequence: TGTGCCAGCGGCCTAGTGGAGGGCTACACCTTC.

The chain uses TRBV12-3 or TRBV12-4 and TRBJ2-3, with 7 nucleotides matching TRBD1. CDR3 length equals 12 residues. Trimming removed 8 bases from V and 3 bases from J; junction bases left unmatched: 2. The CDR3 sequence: CASQGQTDTQYF. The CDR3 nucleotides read TGTGCCAGCCAGGGACAGACAGATACGCAGTATTTT.

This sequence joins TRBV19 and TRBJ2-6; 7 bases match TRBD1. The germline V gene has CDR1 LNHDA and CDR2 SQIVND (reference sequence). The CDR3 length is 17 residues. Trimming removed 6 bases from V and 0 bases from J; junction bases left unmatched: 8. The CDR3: CASRRQGRTSGANVLTF. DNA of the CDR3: TGTGCCAGTAGACGACAGGGCCGGACCTCTGGGGCCAACGTCCTGACTTTC.

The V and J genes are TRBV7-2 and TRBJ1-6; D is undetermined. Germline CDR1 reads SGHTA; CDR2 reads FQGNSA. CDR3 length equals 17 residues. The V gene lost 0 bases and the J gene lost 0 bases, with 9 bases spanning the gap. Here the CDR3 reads CASSLAPGFSYNSPLHF. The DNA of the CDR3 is TGTGCCAGCAGCTTAGCTCCGGGGTTCTCCTATAATTCACCCCTCCACTTT.

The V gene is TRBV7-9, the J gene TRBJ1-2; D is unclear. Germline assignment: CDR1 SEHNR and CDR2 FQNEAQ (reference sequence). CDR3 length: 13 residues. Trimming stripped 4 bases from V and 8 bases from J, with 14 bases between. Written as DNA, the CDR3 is TGTGCCAGCAGCTCTTCACGAAAGGCCGGCTACACCTTC. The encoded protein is CASSSSRKAGYTF.

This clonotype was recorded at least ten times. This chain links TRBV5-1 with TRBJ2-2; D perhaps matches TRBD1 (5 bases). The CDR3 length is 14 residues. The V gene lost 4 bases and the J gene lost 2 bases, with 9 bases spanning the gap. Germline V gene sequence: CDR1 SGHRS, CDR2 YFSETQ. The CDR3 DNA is TGCGCCAGCAGCCCAGACAGTAACACCGGGGAGCTGTTTTTT. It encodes CASSPDSNTGELFF.

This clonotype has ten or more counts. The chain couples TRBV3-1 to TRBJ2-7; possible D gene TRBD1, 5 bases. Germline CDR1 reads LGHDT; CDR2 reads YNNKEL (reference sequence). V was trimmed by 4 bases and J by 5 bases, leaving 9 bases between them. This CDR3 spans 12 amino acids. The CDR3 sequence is CASSRQGDEQYF. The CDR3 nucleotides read TGTGCCAGCAGCCGGCAGGGTGACGAGCAGTACTTC.

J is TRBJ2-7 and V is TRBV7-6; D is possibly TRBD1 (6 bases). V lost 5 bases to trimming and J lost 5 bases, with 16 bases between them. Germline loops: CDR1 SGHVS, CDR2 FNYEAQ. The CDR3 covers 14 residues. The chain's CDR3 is CASSPFGTIHEQYF. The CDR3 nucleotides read TGTGCCAGCAGCCCCTTCGGGACAATCCACGAGCAGTACTTC. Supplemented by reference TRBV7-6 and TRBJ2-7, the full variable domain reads GAGVSQSPRYKVTKRGQDVALRCDPISGHVSLYWYRQALGQGPEFLTYFNYEAQQDKSGLPNDRFSAERPEGSISTLTIQRTEQRDSAMYRCASSPFGTIHEQYFGPGTRLTVT.

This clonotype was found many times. The chain's CDR3 is CASSLARGYTF. DNA of the CDR3: TGTGCCAGCAGCTTAGCTCGCGGCTACACCTTC. The chain recombines TRBV7-9 with TRBJ1-2; D is undetermined. Trimming took off 0 bases at V and 8 bases at J, with 4 bases between the two ends. The CDR3 runs to 11 residues. Germline CDR1 SEHNR, CDR2 FQNEAQ (reference sequence).

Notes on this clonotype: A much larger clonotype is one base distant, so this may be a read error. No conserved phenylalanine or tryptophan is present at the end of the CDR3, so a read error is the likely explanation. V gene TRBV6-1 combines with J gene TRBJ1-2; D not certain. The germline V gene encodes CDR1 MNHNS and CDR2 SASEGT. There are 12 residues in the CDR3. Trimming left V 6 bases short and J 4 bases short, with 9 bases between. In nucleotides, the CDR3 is TGTGCCAGCAGGGGTTGGACCTATGGCTACACCCTC. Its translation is CASRGWTYGYTL.

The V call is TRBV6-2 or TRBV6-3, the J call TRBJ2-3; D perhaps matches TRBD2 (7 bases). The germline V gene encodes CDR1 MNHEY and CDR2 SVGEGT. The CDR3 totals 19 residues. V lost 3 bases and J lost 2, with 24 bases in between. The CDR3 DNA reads TGTGCCAGCAGTTATGTCCCGAGGGGGGAGGGCCTTCCCACAGATACGCAGTATTTT. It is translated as CASSYVPRGEGLPTDTQYF.

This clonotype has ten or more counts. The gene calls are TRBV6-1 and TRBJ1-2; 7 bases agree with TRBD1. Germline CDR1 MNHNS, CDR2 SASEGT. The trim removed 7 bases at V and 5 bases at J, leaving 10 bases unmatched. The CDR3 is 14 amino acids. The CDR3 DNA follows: TGTGCCAGCAAGCCATCCGGGACAGCATATGGCTACACCTTC. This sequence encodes CASKPSGTAYGYTF.

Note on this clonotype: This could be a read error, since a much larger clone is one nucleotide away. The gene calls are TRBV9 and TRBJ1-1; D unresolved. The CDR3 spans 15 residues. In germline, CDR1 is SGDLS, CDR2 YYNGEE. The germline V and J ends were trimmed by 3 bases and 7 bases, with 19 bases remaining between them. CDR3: CASSATGSPGGEAFF. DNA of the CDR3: TGTGCCAGCAGCGCCACCGGTTCGCCCGGCGGTGAAGCTTTCTTT. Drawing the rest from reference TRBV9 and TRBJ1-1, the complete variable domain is DSGVTQTPKHLITATGQRVTLRCSPRSGDLSVYWYQQSLDQGLQFLIQYYNGEERAKGNILERFSAQQFPDLHSELNLSSLELGDSALYFCASSATGSPGGEAFFGQGTRLTVV.

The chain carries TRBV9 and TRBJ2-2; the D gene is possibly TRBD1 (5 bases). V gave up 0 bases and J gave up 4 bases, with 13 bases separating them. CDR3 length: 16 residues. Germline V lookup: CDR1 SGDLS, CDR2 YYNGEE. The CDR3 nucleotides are TGTGCCAGCAGCGTAGCAGGACACCTGAGCACCGGGGAGCTGTTTTTT. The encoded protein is CASSVAGHLSTGELFF.

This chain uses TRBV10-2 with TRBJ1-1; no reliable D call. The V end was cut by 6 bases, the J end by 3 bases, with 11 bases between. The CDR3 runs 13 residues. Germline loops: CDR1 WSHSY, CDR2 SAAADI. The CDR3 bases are TGCGCCAGCAGCGATTTAGAGGACACTGAAGCTTTCTTT. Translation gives CASSDLEDTEAFF.

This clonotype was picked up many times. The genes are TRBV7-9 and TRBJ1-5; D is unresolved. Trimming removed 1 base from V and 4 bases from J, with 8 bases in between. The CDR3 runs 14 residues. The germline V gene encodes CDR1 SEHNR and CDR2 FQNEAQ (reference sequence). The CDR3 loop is CASSLGVGNQPQHF. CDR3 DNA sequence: TGTGCCAGCAGCTTAGGGGTGGGAAATCAGCCCCAGCATTTT.

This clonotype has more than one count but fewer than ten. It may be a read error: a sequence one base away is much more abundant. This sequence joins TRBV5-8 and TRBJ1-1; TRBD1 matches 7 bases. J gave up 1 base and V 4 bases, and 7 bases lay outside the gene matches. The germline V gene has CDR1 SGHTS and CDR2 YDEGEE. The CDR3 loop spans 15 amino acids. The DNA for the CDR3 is TGTGCCAGCAGCGGGGGACAGCCCCAGAACACTGAAGCTTTCTTT. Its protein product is CASSGGQPQNTEAFF.

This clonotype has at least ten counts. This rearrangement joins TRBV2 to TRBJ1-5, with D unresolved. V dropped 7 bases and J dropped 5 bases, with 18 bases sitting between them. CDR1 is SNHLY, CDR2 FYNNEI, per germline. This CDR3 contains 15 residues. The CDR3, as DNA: TGTGCCAGCACCTGGTTAGAGGGAGTATATCAGCCCCAGCATTTT. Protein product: CASTWLEGVYQPQHF.

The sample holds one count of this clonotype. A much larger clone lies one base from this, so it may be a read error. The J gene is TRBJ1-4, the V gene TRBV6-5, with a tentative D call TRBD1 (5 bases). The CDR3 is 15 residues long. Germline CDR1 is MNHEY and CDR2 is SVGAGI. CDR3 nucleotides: TGTGCCAGCAGTCACTCCGGACAAAATAATGAAAAACTGTTTTTT. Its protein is CASSHSGQNNEKLFF.

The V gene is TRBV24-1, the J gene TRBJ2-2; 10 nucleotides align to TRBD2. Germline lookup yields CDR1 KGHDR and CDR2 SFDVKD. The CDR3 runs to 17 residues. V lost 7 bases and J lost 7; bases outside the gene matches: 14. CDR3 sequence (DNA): TGTGCCACCAGCGAGACCTCTAGCGGGAGTACTCTCGGGGAGCTGTTTTTT. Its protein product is CATSETSSGSTLGELFF.

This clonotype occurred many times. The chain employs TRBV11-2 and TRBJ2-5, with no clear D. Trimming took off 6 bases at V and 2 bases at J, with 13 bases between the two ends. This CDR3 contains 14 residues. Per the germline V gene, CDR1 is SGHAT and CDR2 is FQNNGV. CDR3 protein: CASRSLLGQETQYF. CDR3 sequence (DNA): TGTGCCAGCAGATCATTGCTGGGACAAGAGACCCAGTACTTC.

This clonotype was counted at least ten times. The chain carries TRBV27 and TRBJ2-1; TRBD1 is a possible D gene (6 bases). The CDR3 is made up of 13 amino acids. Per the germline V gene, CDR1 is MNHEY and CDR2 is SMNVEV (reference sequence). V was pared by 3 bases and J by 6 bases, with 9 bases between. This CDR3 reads CASSFGQRNEQFF. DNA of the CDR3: TGTGCCAGCAGTTTTGGACAGCGCAATGAGCAGTTCTTC.

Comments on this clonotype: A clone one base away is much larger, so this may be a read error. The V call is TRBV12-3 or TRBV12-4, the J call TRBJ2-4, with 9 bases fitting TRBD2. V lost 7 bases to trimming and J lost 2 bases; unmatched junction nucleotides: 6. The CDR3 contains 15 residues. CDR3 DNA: TGTGCCAGCATGAAGCGGGAGGTTCCCAAAAACATTCAGTACTTC. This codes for CASMKREVPKNIQYF.

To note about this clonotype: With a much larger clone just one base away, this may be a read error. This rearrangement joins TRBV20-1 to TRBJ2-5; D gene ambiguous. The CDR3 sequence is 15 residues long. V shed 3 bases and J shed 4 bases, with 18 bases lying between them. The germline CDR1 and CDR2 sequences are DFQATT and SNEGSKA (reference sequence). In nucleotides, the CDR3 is TGCAGTGCTAGCACCAGTACTCTCTGGGGAGAGACCCAGTACTTC. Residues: CSASTSTLWGETQYF.

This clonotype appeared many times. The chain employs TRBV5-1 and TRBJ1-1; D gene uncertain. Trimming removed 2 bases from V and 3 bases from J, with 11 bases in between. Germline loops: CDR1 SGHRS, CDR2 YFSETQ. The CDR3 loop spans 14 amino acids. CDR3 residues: CASSFGRTDTEAFF. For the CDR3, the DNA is TGCGCCAGCAGCTTTGGCAGAACCGACACTGAAGCTTTCTTT.